A single sample is the source of the 24 T cell receptor beta chains below, sequenced in a study of blood T cell repertoires in COVID-19. This table comes from immunoSEQ multiplex PCR, and its TCRdb copy is limited to in-frame clones, with some not included. The data contain a few hundred thousand clones, 75% to 90% of them singletons. Sequenced material: peripheral blood. Source of these receptors: a woman aged 65 to 85 with COVID-19, enrolled during active disease.

The chain is built from TRBV10-3 and TRBJ1-2, with TRBD1 matching over 8 bases. The CDR3 is made up of 13 amino acids. CDR1 is ENHRY, CDR2 SYGVKD, per germline. V dropped 1 base and J dropped 7; count of bases not matched to a gene: 2. Here the CDR3 DNA reads TGTGCCATCAGTGAGTACAGGGGGTCTGGCTACACCTTC. Translated: CAISEYRGSGYTF.

The chain combines TRBV28 with TRBJ2-1, with TRBD1 matching over 12 bases. The ends lost 3 bases at V and 9 bases at J; junction bases unmatched: 6. This CDR3 is 15 amino acids long. Germline CDR1 is MDHEN and CDR2 is SYDVKM. The chain's CDR3 is CASSFLGQGASEQFF. CDR3 DNA sequence: TGTGCCAGCAGTTTCCTGGGACAGGGGGCTAGTGAGCAGTTCTTC.

CDR3 nucleotides: TGTGCCAGTAGCCGACAGGGGGAGGGGGAGCAGTACTTC. The encoded protein is CASSRQGEGEQYF. V usage is TRBV19 and J usage is TRBJ2-7; 9 bases agree with TRBD1. Germline lookup yields CDR1 LNHDA and CDR2 SQIVND (reference sequence). The CDR3 consists of 13 residues. V lost 6 bases, J lost 7 bases, and 7 bases stayed unmatched.

Comments on this clone: The same CDR3 is also encoded by other DNA sequences in this sample. The CDR3: CASSVPGSSSYEQYF. DNA for the CDR3: TGTGCCAGCAGTGTTCCGGGGTCCTCCTCCTACGAGCAGTACTTC. The V gene is TRBV28, the J gene TRBJ2-7, with D perhaps TRBD2 (5 bases). The V gene lost 5 bases and the J gene lost 0 bases, with 14 bases spanning the gap. The CDR3 sequence is 15 residues long. The germline gives CDR1 MDHEN, CDR2 SYDVKM.

Within the sample, this clone is medium-sized. This chain connects TRBV6-5 to TRBJ1-3; D perhaps matches TRBD1 (5 bases). This CDR3 has 11 residues. Germline-derived CDR1 and CDR2 are MNHEY and SVGAGI. Trimming took 8 bases from V and 8 from J, leaving 10 bases between them. Written as DNA, the CDR3 is TGTGCCAGCTTTCAGGGCGACACCATATATTTT. It specifies CASFQGDTIYF.

V gene TRBV7-2 combines with J gene TRBJ2-3, with 8 positions matching TRBD2. Germline-derived CDR1 and CDR2 are SGHTA and FQGNSA. V shed 3 bases and J 0 bases; nucleotides not matched to a gene: 5. The CDR3 spans 16 residues. The CDR3 loop reads CASSLVAGTSTDTQYF. The CDR3 bases are TGTGCCAGCAGCTTGGTAGCGGGGACTAGCACAGATACGCAGTATTTT.

The rearrangement links TRBV5-4 to TRBJ2-1; D remains ambiguous. The CDR3 length is 13 residues. With 3 bases removed from V and 14 bases from J, the gap between germline ends came to 18 bases. The germline V gene has CDR1 SGHNT and CDR2 YYREEE (reference sequence). CDR3 nucleotides: TGTGCCAGCAGCTCGATGTCGTGGGCCGATGAGTTCTTC. This gives the protein CASSSMSWADEFF. Complete variable domain (other parts from reference TRBV5-4 and TRBJ2-1): ETGVTQSPTHLIKTRGQQVTLRCSSQSGHNTVSWYQQALGQGPQFIFQYYREEENGRGNFPPRFSGLQFPNYSSELNVNALELDDSALYLCASSSMSWADEFFGPGTRLTVL.

V and J are TRBV19 and TRBJ1-1; D perhaps matches TRBD1 (5 bases). In germline, CDR1 is LNHDA, CDR2 SQIVND (reference sequence). V lost 3 bases to trimming and J lost 7 bases, with 9 bases between them. CDR3 length equals 12 residues. As DNA, the CDR3 is TGTGCCAGTAGTATCGGGACTCTTGAAGCTTTCTTT. It encodes CASSIGTLEAFF.

In DNA, the CDR3 is TGTGCCAGCTCACCCAGACAGGGATTCGCCGGGGAGCTGTTTTTT. It is translated as CASSPRQGFAGELFF. J is TRBJ2-2 and V is TRBV18; 7 positions match TRBD1. V dropped 3 bases and J dropped 6; count of bases not matched to a gene: 7. The germline V gene encodes CDR1 KGHSH and CDR2 LQKENI. The length of the CDR3 is 15 residues.

The rearrangement links TRBV30 to TRBJ2-1, with 8 bases aligning to TRBD2. This CDR3 region has 11 residues. Germline-derived CDR1 and CDR2 are GTSNPN and SVGIG (reference sequence). J was trimmed by 16 bases and V by 0 bases; bases with no gene match: 5. CDR3 DNA: TGTGCCTGGAGTGTCGGGGGGGGTCATTTCTTC. Protein sequence: CAWSVGGGHFF.

V gene TRBV9 combines with J gene TRBJ2-3, with D tentatively TRBD1 (5 bases). The CDR3 contains 16 residues. The germline V and J ends were trimmed by 3 bases and 0 bases, with 14 bases remaining between them. Germline-derived CDR1 and CDR2 are SGDLS and YYNGEE. The DNA of the CDR3 is TGTGCCAGCAGCGCCCTTGAAGGGGTTAGCACAGATACGCAGTATTTT. It yields the protein CASSALEGVSTDTQYF. The entire variable domain, with the rest obtained from reference TRBV9 and TRBJ2-3, is as follows: DSGVTQTPKHLITATGQRVTLRCSPRSGDLSVYWYQQSLDQGLQFLIQYYNGEERAKGNILERFSAQQFPDLHSELNLSSLELGDSALYFCASSALEGVSTDTQYFGPGTRLTVL.

This clone showed up just once. This sequence joins TRBV6-5 and TRBJ1-3; no firm D call. Trimming pared 0 bases from V and 0 bases from J, leaving 9 bases between. The CDR3 is 16 residues long. Germline V gives CDR1 MNHEY, CDR2 SVGAGI. This chain's CDR3 is CASSYSTSSSGNTIYF. Here the CDR3 DNA reads TGTGCCAGCAGTTACTCGACAAGCAGCTCTGGAAACACCATATATTTT.

This chain joins TRBV4-2 and TRBJ2-1, with 7 bases identical to TRBD2. The trim removed 0 bases at V and 2 bases at J, leaving 7 bases unmatched. The CDR3 length is 17 residues. Germline assignment: CDR1 LGHNA and CDR2 YNFKEQ. CDR3 bases: TGTGCCAGCAGCCAAGATTGGGGGAGGGATACCTACAATGAGCAGTTCTTC. Translating gives CASSQDWGRDTYNEQFF.

This clone appeared a single time. This chain connects TRBV2 to TRBJ1-2, with D tentatively TRBD1 (6 bases). CDR1 SNHLY and CDR2 FYNNEI come from the germline V gene. Trimming shortened V by 4 bases and J by 0 bases, and 15 bases separated the two germline ends. This CDR3 has 16 amino acids. The CDR3 sequence is CASSGGHVLANYGYTF. The CDR3 DNA reads TGTGCCAGCAGTGGGGGACACGTGTTAGCTAACTATGGCTACACCTTC.

This rearrangement joins TRBV11-2 to TRBJ1-4; maybe TRBD1 (6 bases). V lost 8 bases, J lost 4 bases, and 20 bases lay in between. The germline gives CDR1 SGHAT, CDR2 FQNNGV. This CDR3 region has 16 residues. Here the CDR3 DNA reads TGTGCCAGCTGCTACGGGGGGGCGGGCTGTAATGAAAAACTGTTTTTT. This encodes CASCYGGAGCNEKLFF.

V and J are TRBV4-1 and TRBJ1-4; 9 bases fit TRBD1. CDR1 is MGHRA and CDR2 is YSYEKL in the germline V gene. The ends lost 4 bases at V and 5 bases at J; junction bases unmatched: 11. The CDR3 sequence is 17 residues long. The CDR3 nucleotides read TGCGCCAGCAGCCTCGCTGGGGGGACAGGGAAGAATGAAAAACTGTTTTTT. It translates to CASSLAGGTGKNEKLFF.

V gene TRBV7-2 combines with J gene TRBJ2-7; tentatively, D is TRBD2 (5 bases). The CDR3 covers 14 residues. V lost 2 bases and J 4 bases, leaving 12 bases between the germline ends. Germline values: CDR1 SGHTA, CDR2 FQGNSA. The CDR3 is CASSLWTGNYEQYF. As DNA, the CDR3 is TGTGCCAGCAGCTTATGGACGGGGAATTACGAGCAGTACTTC.

This rearrangement joins TRBV28 to TRBJ2-3; D perhaps matches TRBD1 (6 bases). Trimming cost V 7 bases and J 2 bases, with 19 bases left between them. CDR3 length: 16 residues. CDR1 and CDR2 from the germline V gene are MDHEN and SYDVKM. As DNA, the CDR3 is TGTGCCAGCATTTCAAGGGCAGGACAGCTCACAGATACGCAGTATTTT. It yields the protein CASISRAGQLTDTQYF.

This clone was seen only once. The V call is TRBV5-3, the J call TRBJ1-6; 7 nucleotides align to TRBD1. TRBV5-3 is an open reading frame, and its role is uncertain. The trim removed 1 base at V and 7 bases at J, leaving 5 bases unmatched. The CDR3 is 15 residues long. CDR3: CARSLPGQLNSPLHF. CDR3 in DNA: TGTGCCAGAAGCTTGCCGGGACAGTTAAATTCACCCCTCCACTTT.

The chain links TRBV4-1 to TRBJ2-7; weak D call: TRBD2 (5 bases). Deletions cut 2 bases from V and 0 bases from J, with 17 bases between. Germline V gene data show CDR1 as MGHRA and CDR2 as YSYEKL. The CDR3 loop spans 17 amino acids. CDR3 in amino acids: CASSQPGWEPSSYEQYF. In nucleotides, the CDR3 is TGCGCCAGCAGCCAACCCGGGTGGGAGCCGAGCTCCTACGAGCAGTACTTC.

The V and J genes are TRBV4-1 and TRBJ2-2; 14 bases agree with TRBD2. The germline V gene has CDR1 MGHRA and CDR2 YSYEKL. The J segment lost 3 bases and the V segment lost 2 bases, leaving 8 bases of the junction unmatched. The CDR3 extends over 19 amino acids. The CDR3 region has the DNA TGCGCCAGCAGCCAATCACCCGGGACTAGCGGGGGTTACACCGGGGAGCTGTTTTTT. It codes for CASSQSPGTSGGYTGELFF.

The chain carries TRBV5-1 and TRBJ2-1; D gene ambiguous. This CDR3 region has 15 residues. V dropped 2 bases and J dropped 0 bases, with 9 bases sitting between them. Germline V gene sequence: CDR1 SGHRS, CDR2 YFSETQ. The CDR3 coding sequence is TGCGCCAGCAGCTTCGGCCAGGCCTCCTACAATGAGCAGTTCTTC. This codes for CASSFGQASYNEQFF.

The V and J genes are TRBV5-1 and TRBJ2-5, with TRBD2 matching 9 bases. The CDR3 has 14 amino acids. The germline V gene encodes CDR1 SGHRS and CDR2 YFSETQ. With 3 bases clipped from V and 3 bases from J, the junction kept 3 bases outside the gene matches. Here the CDR3 reads CASSSVAGEETQYF. CDR3 coding DNA: TGCGCCAGCAGCTCCGTAGCGGGGGAAGAGACCCAGTACTTC.

This chain links TRBV24-1 with TRBJ2-2, with D possibly matching TRBD2 (6 bases). The CDR3 is 18 residues long. Germline V CDR1 and CDR2: KGHDR, SFDVKD. Trimming stripped 4 bases from V and 7 bases from J, with 24 bases between. CDR3 nucleotide sequence: TGTGCCACCAGTGACAAACGGGACTCTGTAGGGAAGGGCGGGGAGCTGTTTTTT. It codes for CATSDKRDSVGKGGELFF.